These T cell receptor beta chains were read from a single sample in a study of control samples from healthy donors and cancer patients. Using immunoSEQ multiplex PCR, the repertoire was profiled, and TCRdb retains in-frame clones only, with some absent. The sample lists fewer than 150,000 clones, around 90% occurring once. The sequenced sample was blood. These receptor sequences come from a young man in good health. The CDR3 runs from the conserved cysteine through the conserved F or W. The D gene is left open where the match is weak. Rows give clone size only sometimes, using once, few, many, or a class for an expanded clone.

D	J	size	V	DNA	CDR3
-	TRBJ1-1	once	TRBV27	TGTGCCAGTTCGAGAGGGAACACTGAAGCTTTCTTT	CASSRGNTEAFF
-	TRBJ1-2	-	TRBV28	TGTGCCAGCAGTTTATTGAGTTTGGGGGGACTTAATGGCTACACCTTC	CASSLLSLGGLNGYTF
-	TRBJ2-5	-	TRBV5-5	TGTGCCAGCAGCCCCTATGGACAGCAAGAGACCCAGTACTTC	CASSPYGQQETQYF
-	TRBJ2-2	-	TRBV6-1	TGTGCCAGCAGTGAAGGTAAGGGGGCGAACACCGGGGAGCTGTTTTTT	CASSEGKGANTGELFF
-	TRBJ1-5	-	TRBV6-2/TRBV6-3	TGTGCCAGTAGTCCCCCACGGGACATGGGCTATCTGCCCCAGCATTTT	CASSPPRDMGYLPQHF
-	TRBJ2-1	-	TRBV10-3	TGTGCCATCAGGGCGAGCTCCTACAATGAGCAGTTCTTC	CAIRASSYNEQFF
-	TRBJ2-2	-	TRBV21-1	TGTGCCAGCAGCAAACCCACTAGCGGGAGGGGCCGGGAGCTGTTTTTT	CASSKPTSGRGRELFF
TRBD2	TRBJ2-1	-	TRBV5-4	TGTGCCAGCAGCTTGCAGGGACTAATATATGAGCAGTTCTTC	CASSLQGLIYEQFF
TRBD1	TRBJ1-4	-	TRBV6-5	TGTGCCAGCAGGGGGACAGGGGTACTTAATGAAAAACTGTTTTTT	CASRGTGVLNEKLFF
TRBD1	TRBJ2-7	-	TRBV7-2	TGTGCCAGCAGCCCCCCCGACAGGGGTGGCGAGCAGTACTTC	CASSPPDRGGEQYF
TRBD1	TRBJ2-3	few	TRBV10-1	TGCGCCAGCGGGGGGACAGGAACCACAGATACGCAGTATTTT	CASGGTGTTDTQYF
TRBD1	TRBJ2-7	-	TRBV10-2	TGCGCCAGCAGCGGGACAGGGACTCTCTACGAGCAGTACTTC	CASSGTGTLYEQYF
-	TRBJ2-2	-	TRBV24-1	TGTGCCACCAGTGATGGCGGGACGGACACCGGGGAGCTGTTTTTT	CATSDGGTDTGELFF
-	TRBJ1-5	-	TRBV5-6	TGTGCCAGCAGCTTGGGTAGGGCTCAGGCGCCCCAGCATTTT	CASSLGRAQAPQHF
-	TRBJ1-4	-	TRBV28	TGTGCCAGCAGCGTACCGGGGATTCTAAAACTGTTTTTT	CASSVPGILKLFF
TRBD2	TRBJ2-3	-	TRBV28	TGTGCCAGCAGTGCGTACGGGGGGGCCGGCACAGATACGCAGTATTTT	CASSAYGGAGTDTQYF
-	TRBJ2-1	-	TRBV10-3	TGTGCCATCACCGCGGGACTCCGAGGCAATGAGCAGTTCTTC	CAITAGLRGNEQFF
-	TRBJ1-2	-	TRBV3-1/TRBV3-2	TGTGCCAGCAGCCCGGAGGGCAGGGACGGCTACACCTTC	CASSPEGRDGYTF
TRBD1	TRBJ1-5	-	TRBV3-1/TRBV3-2	TGTGCCAGCAGCCAGCAGGGGGGGCCCCAGCATTTT	CASSQQGGPQHF
-	TRBJ2-7	-	TRBV6-5	TGTGCCAGCACGGGGCGGGGTGGCGAGCAGTACTTC	CASTGRGGEQYF
-	TRBJ2-3	-	TRBV6-2/TRBV6-3	TGTGCCAGCAGTTACTCGATTGGTCGCACAGATACGCAGTATTTT	CASSYSIGRTDTQYF
-	TRBJ1-1	-	TRBV27	TGTGCCAGCAGTCCCTTGGGGACGGTGAACACTGAAGCTTTCTTT	CASSPLGTVNTEAFF
TRBD1	TRBJ1-1	-	TRBV5-1	TGCGCCAGCAGCTACGCGGGACAGGGGACTGAAGCTTTCTTT	CASSYAGQGTEAFF
TRBD1	TRBJ2-7	-	TRBV6-6	TGTGCCAGCAGTACCCCCAGGGGGTACGAGCAGTACTTC	CASSTPRGYEQYF
TRBD1	TRBJ1-4	once	TRBV5-6	TGTGCCAGCAGCGTAACAGGGGACCAAGGAGAAAAACTGTTTTTT	CASSVTGDQGEKLFF
-	TRBJ1-1	few	TRBV29-1	TGCAGCGTTGGACAGCTTGAAGCTTTCTTT	CSVGQLEAFF
TRBD1	TRBJ2-2	-	TRBV5-1	TGCGCCAGCAGCTTGGCAACCGGGACAGACTACACCGGGGAGCTGTTTTTT	CASSLATGTDYTGELFF
-	TRBJ1-5	-	TRBV6-1	TGTGCCAGCAGTGAAGGTAACAGGTTGATGAATCAGCCCCAGCATTTT	CASSEGNRLMNQPQHF
-	TRBJ2-2	-	TRBV6-1	TGTGCCAGCAGTGAAGCGGGGGACACCGGGGAGCTGTTTTTT	CASSEAGDTGELFF
-	TRBJ1-4	-	TRBV11-2	TGTGCCAGCAGCTTAAATCGGGCAACTAATGAAAAACTGTTTTTT	CASSLNRATNEKLFF
TRBD1	TRBJ2-1	-	TRBV2	TGTGCCAGGGCCCGGGACAGGGGTTTCAATGAGCAGTTCTTC	CARARDRGFNEQFF
-	TRBJ1-1	-	TRBV18	TGTGCCAGCTCACCGCCGGGACTCAGCCCCACTGAAGCTTTCTTT	CASSPPGLSPTEAFF
TRBD2	TRBJ2-1	-	TRBV2	TGTGCCAGCAGTTTTAGCGGGAGCAATGAGCAGTTCTTC	CASSFSGSNEQFF
TRBD1	TRBJ1-4	-	TRBV19	TGTGCCAGTAGTCGGCTGGACGGGACAGGGTATGAAAAACTGTTTTTT	CASSRLDGTGYEKLFF
-	TRBJ1-3	-	TRBV29-1	TGCAGCGTTGAGCAAACAGGGACCGGAAACACCATATATTTT	CSVEQTGTGNTIYF